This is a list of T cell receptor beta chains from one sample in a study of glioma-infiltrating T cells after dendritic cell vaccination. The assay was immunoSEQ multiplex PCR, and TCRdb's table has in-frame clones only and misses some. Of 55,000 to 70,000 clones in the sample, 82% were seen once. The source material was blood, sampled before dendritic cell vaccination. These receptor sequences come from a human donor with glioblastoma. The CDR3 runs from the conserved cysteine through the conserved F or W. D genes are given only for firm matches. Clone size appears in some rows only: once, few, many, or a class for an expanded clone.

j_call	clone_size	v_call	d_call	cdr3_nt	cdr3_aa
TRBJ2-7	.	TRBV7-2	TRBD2	TGTGCCAGCAGCAGGACTAGCGGGGGGGTCTACGAGCAGTACTTC	CASSRTSGGVYEQYF
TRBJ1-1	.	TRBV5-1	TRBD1	TGCGCCAGCAGCTTGCTAGGGGGCCAGAACACTGAAGCTTTCTTT	CASSLLGGQNTEAFF
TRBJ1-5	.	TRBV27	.	TGTGCCAGCAGTTTAGGGGGGACCAATCAGCCCCAGCATTTT	CASSLGGTNQPQHF
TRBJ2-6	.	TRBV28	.	TGTGCCAGCAGTTTAGAGTCAAGCTCTGGGGCCAACGTCCTGACTTTC	CASSLESSSGANVLTF
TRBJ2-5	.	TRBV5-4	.	TGTGCCAGCAGCCATGCTACGGTCGAGACCCAGTACTTC	CASSHATVETQYF
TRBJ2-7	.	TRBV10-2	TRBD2	TGCGCCAGCGGTCCGACTAGCGGGGGCTACGAGCAGTACTTC	CASGPTSGGYEQYF
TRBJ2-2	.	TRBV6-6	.	TGTGCCAGCAGGGAACAGGTGAACACCGGGGAGCTGTTTTTT	CASREQVNTGELFF
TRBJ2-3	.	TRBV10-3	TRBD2	TGTGCCATCTCACCACTAAGTAGCGGGGGGGCCGTGTTTGGAGATACGCAGTATTTT	CAISPLSSGGAVFGDTQYF
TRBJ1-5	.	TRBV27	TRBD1	TGTGCCAGCAGTTTTCGACAGGGGCATCAGCCCCAGCATTTT	CASSFRQGHQPQHF
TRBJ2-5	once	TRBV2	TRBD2	TGTGCCAGCGGGGGAGGGAAAGCCCCGAGGGCCTTACAAGAGACCCAGTACTTC	CASGGGKAPRALQETQYF
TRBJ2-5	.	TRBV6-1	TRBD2	TGTGCCAGCAGTGTCCGGACTAGCGGGGGCCAAAAAGGGGAGACCCAGTACTTC	CASSVRTSGGQKGETQYF
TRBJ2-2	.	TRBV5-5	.	TGTGCCAGCAGCCGCGGCTACTCCGGGGAGCTGTTTTTT	CASSRGYSGELFF
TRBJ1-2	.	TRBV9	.	TGTGCCAGCAACAGGGACACGAACTATGGCTACACCTTC	CASNRDTNYGYTF
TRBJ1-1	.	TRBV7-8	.	TGTGCCAGCAGCTTAGGAGGAGAGAACACTGAAGCTTTCTTT	CASSLGGENTEAFF
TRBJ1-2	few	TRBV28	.	TGTGCCAGCAGTTCCCAGGGGAACTATGGCTACACCTTC	CASSSQGNYGYTF
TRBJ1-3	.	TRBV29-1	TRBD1	TGCAGCGGTATGACAGGGGACACCATATATTTT	CSGMTGDTIYF
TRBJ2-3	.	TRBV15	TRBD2	TGTGCCACCAGCAGAGATAGCGGGGGGGCAGATACGCAGTATTTT	CATSRDSGGADTQYF
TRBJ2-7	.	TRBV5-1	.	TGCGCCAGCAGCTTGGATACCTACTACGAGCAGTACTTC	CASSLDTYYEQYF
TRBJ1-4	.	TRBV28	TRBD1	TGTGCCAGCAGTCCTCTCCCAGGGGGCGCGGATGAAAAACTGTTTTTT	CASSPLPGGADEKLFF
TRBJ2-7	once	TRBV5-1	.	TGCGCCAGCAGTTCACCCTCGGGATCCAGGAGGTACGAGCAGTACTTC	CASSSPSGSRRYEQYF
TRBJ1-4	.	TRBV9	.	TGTGCCAGCAGCGCGAGCCTGGGGGCTCGGCGTGAAAAACTGTTTTTT	CASSASLGARREKLFF
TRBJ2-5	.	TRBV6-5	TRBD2	TGTGCCAGCAGTTACTCGGGGACTAGTGGGGGGACCCAGTACTTC	CASSYSGTSGGTQYF
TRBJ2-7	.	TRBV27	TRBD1	TGTGCCAGCAGTTGGGACAGGCAGAGCTCCTACGAGCAGTACTTC	CASSWDRQSSYEQYF
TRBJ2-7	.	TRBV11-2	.	TGTGCCAGCAGCTTATACGCGAACTCCTACGAGCAGTACTTC	CASSLYANSYEQYF
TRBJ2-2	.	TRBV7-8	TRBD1	TGTGCCAGCGGTCAGGGGGCAAACACCGGGGAGCTGTTTTTT	CASGQGANTGELFF
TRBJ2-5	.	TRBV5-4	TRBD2	TGTGCCAGCAGCTTGAAACTAGCGGGAGAAGAGACCCAGTACTTC	CASSLKLAGEETQYF
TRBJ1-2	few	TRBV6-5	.	TGTGCCAGCAGTGACTTCGCGGGCGCCCTCTATGGCTACACCTTC	CASSDFAGALYGYTF
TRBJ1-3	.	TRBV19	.	TGTGCCAGTACCTACGGGGGCTCTGGAAACACCATATATTTT	CASTYGGSGNTIYF